This T cell receptor beta chain was recovered during a study of T cell responses to AZD1222 COVID-19 vaccine. Germline loops: CDR1 SGHTA, CDR2 FQGNSA. V gave up 1 base and J gave up 3 bases; unmatched junction bases: 8. The CDR3 consists of 17 residues. Clones were read by immunoSEQ multiplex PCR, and TCRdb kept only the in-frame ones, dropping some. The repertoire holds over 150,000 clones, with just over 90% as singletons. The material sequenced was peripheral blood, taken on day 0 of AZD1222 vaccination. The rearrangement joins TRBV7-2 to TRBJ2-1, with TRBD2 matching over 8 bases. The source of this sequence is an adult in good health. The CDR3 region is CASSLGGLAGLYNEQFF. The CDR3 coding sequence is TGTGCCAGCAGCTTAGGTGGGCTAGCGGGCCTCTACAATGAGCAGTTCTTC.